The sequence of this T cell receptor beta chain was determined in a study of T-cell memory formation after mild COVID-19. Study information: Largely donor-specific sequence clusters came from a couple of donors.

Study results and limitations: For second-wave clones that peaked at day 37, SARS-CoV-2 specificity went unverified. That cross-reactive memory joined was suggested by some responding clones appearing in pre-infection memory.

The CDR3 has 12 residues. Per germline, CDR1 GTSNPN and CDR2 SVGIG (reference sequence). The V end lost 2 bases, the J end lost 4 bases, and 9 bases lay between the germline ends. This clonotype was seen a few times. The antigen is not known. A 5'RACE reaction primed in the constant segment made cDNA libraries of TCR alpha and TCR beta, and these carried sample barcodes and UMIs. TCRdb independently ran MiXCR on the 5' RACE reads; one entry per CDR3 protein. The sample carries under 250,000 distinct CDR3 sequences, 15% recorded once. The sequence was collected from an adult woman who had mild COVID-19 (a few samples of this study predate the infection). Cell type and time point are not known. The rearrangement uses TRBV30 and TRBJ2-7, with TRBD1 as a possible D gene (6 bases). The sequenced material came from PBMCs or a T cell subset sorted from them (not recorded which). Written as DNA, the CDR3 is TGTGCCTGGAGTTATCAGGGGTACGAGCAGTACTTC. It yields the protein CAWSYQGYEQYF. The full variable domain, its missing parts supplied by reference TRBV30 and TRBJ2-7, is SQTIHQWPATLVQPVGSPLSLECTVEGTSNPNLYWYRQAAGRGLQLLFYSVGIGQISSEVPQNLSASRPQDRQFILSSKKLLLSDSGFYLCAWSYQGYEQYFGPGTRLTVT.